This passage covers 15 T cell receptor beta chains from one sample sequenced in a study of patients and donors after allogeneic stem cell transplantation. TCRdb used MiXCR to reprocess the RT-PCR reads, holding one entry per CDR3 protein. There are about 87,000 distinct CDR3 sequences in the sample; about 5% occur only once, and about 2.8% lies in the top ten. Material for sequencing was blood, either unsorted or a sorted T cell fraction (not recorded which). The receptors originated from a human donor who was either an allogeneic HSCT recipient or a stem cell or donor lymphocyte infusion donor (not recorded which). It is not recorded whose cells these are; they may come from a transplant donor.

This clonotype has at least ten counts. CDR3 nucleotide sequence: TGTGCCAGCAGACGGCTAAGCTCCTACAATGAGCAGTTCTTC. Translating gives CASRRLSSYNEQFF. The chain employs TRBV9 and TRBJ2-1; no clear D. The CDR3 runs 14 residues. Trimming removed 5 bases from V and 0 bases from J, with 9 bases in between. CDR1 and CDR2 (germline): SGDLS, YYNGEE.

This clonotype showed up many times. CDR3 in amino acids: CASSPKPYEQYF. The CDR3 region has the DNA TGTGCCAGCAGCCCAAAGCCCTACGAGCAGTACTTC. The chain recombines TRBV6-6 with TRBJ2-7; D is unclear. This CDR3 has 12 amino acids. The germline V gene has CDR1 MNHNY and CDR2 SVGAGI (reference sequence). The ends were cut back, 6 bases at V and 2 bases at J, with 8 bases in the middle.

Worth noting for this clonotype: No conserved phenylalanine or tryptophan ends this CDR3, so it is likely a read error. The chain has TRBV10-3 and TRBJ2-3; 10 nucleotides match TRBD2. Trimming at V came to 0 bases and at J to 3 bases, leaving 3 bases not matched to a gene. This CDR3 comprises 16 residues. CDR1 and CDR2 from the germline V gene are ENHRY and SYGVKD. The CDR3 region is CAISESKAGGTDTQYS. In nucleotides, the CDR3 is TGTGCCATCAGTGAGTCGAAAGCGGGGGGGACAGATACGCAGTATTCT.

In its sample, this clonotype was seen a few times. The V and J genes are TRBV9 and TRBJ2-5, with TRBD1 identical over 8 bases. The germline V gene encodes CDR1 SGDLS and CDR2 YYNGEE. This CDR3 spans 16 amino acids. After removal of 4 bases from V and 3 bases from J, the junction contained 11 bases not matched to a gene. Written as DNA, the CDR3 is TGTGCCAGCAGCCCCCGGACGGCAGGGGGCGAAGAGACCCAGTACTTC. This codes for CASSPRTAGGEETQYF.

In its sample, this clonotype was seen many times. The chain couples TRBV6-1 to TRBJ1-6, with D tentatively TRBD1 (6 bases). V was shortened by 1 base and J by 13 bases, with 11 bases between the two germline ends. The CDR3 is made up of 13 amino acids. The germline V gene encodes CDR1 MNHNS and CDR2 SASEGT. The CDR3 DNA reads as TGTGCCAGCAGTGAAGAAAGGGGGTCCCCCCTCCACTTT. It yields the protein CASSEERGSPLHF.

This clonotype was counted ten times or more. V and J are TRBV7-2 and TRBJ2-1; 11 bases line up with TRBD2. There are 15 residues in the CDR3. The trim removed 3 bases at V and 10 bases at J, leaving 8 bases unmatched. CDR1 is SGHTA and CDR2 is FQGNSA in the germline V gene. CDR3 DNA sequence: TGTGCCAGCAGCTTGGTGGTAGCGGGAGGGTCCGAGCAGTTCTTC. As protein: CASSLVVAGGSEQFF.

This clonotype was recorded many times. CDR3 bases: TGTGCCAGCAGCGCCGAATCAGGAAGGGGCACAGATACGCAGTATTTT. It yields the protein CASSAESGRGTDTQYF. The chain carries TRBV9 and TRBJ2-3; D is ambiguous. Trimming stripped 3 bases from V and 1 base from J, with 15 bases between. Per the germline V gene, CDR1 is SGDLS and CDR2 is YYNGEE. The CDR3 consists of 16 residues.

This clonotype was counted ten times or more. This chain links TRBV11-2 with TRBJ2-5, with 7 bases lining up with TRBD1. Germline V gene data show CDR1 as SGHAT and CDR2 as FQNNGV. J was trimmed by 3 bases and V by 6 bases; bases with no gene match: 10. The CDR3 sequence is 15 residues long. The CDR3 reads CASSARATGEETQYF. CDR3 DNA sequence: TGTGCCAGCAGTGCGAGAGCAACAGGGGAAGAGACCCAGTACTTC. Supplemented by reference TRBV11-2 and TRBJ2-5, the full variable domain reads EAGVAQSPRYKIIEKRQSVAFWCNPISGHATLYWYQQILGQGPKLLIQFQNNGVVDDSQLPKDRFSAERLKGVDSTLKIQPAKLEDSAVYLCASSARATGEETQYFGPGTRLLVL.

This clonotype occurred many times. V gene TRBV29-1 combines with J gene TRBJ2-7; D possibly uses TRBD1 or TRBD2 (5 bases each). The CDR3 runs 13 residues. Trimming removed 3 bases from V and 5 bases from J, with 14 bases in between. Germline CDR1 reads SQVTM; CDR2 reads ANQGSEA. CDR3 amino acids: CSVDPWGNNEQYF. CDR3 nucleotides: TGCAGCGTTGACCCCTGGGGGAACAACGAGCAGTACTTC.

At least ten counts were recorded for this clonotype. The chain joins TRBV4-2 to TRBJ1-5; D gene unclear. V was pared by 0 bases and J by 2 bases, with 5 bases between. Per the germline V gene, CDR1 is LGHNA and CDR2 is YNFKEQ. CDR3 length equals 14 residues. CDR3 nucleotide sequence: TGTGCCAGCAGCCAAGATCAGGGCAATCAGCCCCAGCATTTT. This sequence encodes CASSQDQGNQPQHF.

The table lists this clonotype with many counts. The J gene is TRBJ2-3, the V gene TRBV14; the D gene is possibly TRBD2 (5 bases). This CDR3 spans 15 amino acids. Per the germline V gene, CDR1 is SGHDN and CDR2 is FVKESK. V was cut by 4 bases and J by 5 bases, with 16 bases left in between. This CDR3 reads CASSLGSLARDTQYF. In DNA form, the CDR3 reads TGTGCCAGCAGCCTGGGAAGCCTAGCAAGAGATACGCAGTATTTT.

This clonotype was seen only a few times. CDR3 DNA sequence: TGTGCCAGCAGCCTCCGCGGGAGTACGGTCTTAGACGAGCAGTACTTC. Encoded protein: CASSLRGSTVLDEQYF. The rearrangement links TRBV4-2 to TRBJ2-7, with TRBD2 matching 7 bases. CDR3 length: 16 residues. V lost 4 bases, J lost 5 bases, and 14 bases stayed unmatched. CDR1 and CDR2 (germline): LGHNA, YNFKEQ.

This clonotype came up many times. The chain carries TRBV19 and TRBJ1-3, with a weak D call TRBD1 (6 bases). CDR3 length: 17 residues. Trimming shortened V by 6 bases and J by 0 bases, and 18 bases separated the two germline ends. Germline CDR1 is LNHDA and CDR2 is SQIVND (reference sequence). CDR3 coding DNA: TGTGCCAGTAGCCTCCTCCGACAGGCGAGCTCTGGAAACACCATATATTTT. Residues: CASSLLRQASSGNTIYF.

Judged by abundance, this clonotype is medium-sized (0.01 to 0.1%). The CDR3 sequence is CASRPGTAEYEQYF. CDR3 DNA sequence: TGTGCCAGCAGACCCGGGACTGCAGAATACGAGCAGTACTTC. The chain joins TRBV12-3 or TRBV12-4 to TRBJ2-7; a possible D gene is TRBD2 (6 bases). V lost 6 bases to trimming and J lost 4 bases, with 16 bases between them. There are 14 residues in the CDR3.

The chain couples TRBV18 to TRBJ1-2, with TRBD1 identical over 7 bases. V shed 0 bases and J 5 bases; nucleotides not matched to a gene: 6. Germline assignment: CDR1 KGHSH and CDR2 LQKENI. The CDR3 contains 15 residues. CDR3 DNA: TGTGCCAGCTCACCACCGGGTACAGGGGAGTATGGCTACACCTTC. Translated, it gives CASSPPGTGEYGYTF.